These T cell receptor beta chains were read from a single sample in a study of metastatic and nonmetastatic thyroid tumors. TCRdb re-called clones from the PCR reads using MiXCR. The table includes around 35,000 clones, around 17% detected once. Sequencing was performed on blood. The receptors here all came from a female donor with papillary thyroid cancer or a benign thyroid nodule (not recorded which). Some clones in this sample may be carry-over from other donors' samples. Both conserved end residues are part of each CDR3. The order of the fields is D gene, V gene, clone size, J gene, CDR3 protein, CDR3 DNA. A D gene is named only where the DNA matches it firmly. Not all rows give a size; the values are once, few, many and, for expanded clones, a class.

D: NA
V: TRBV7-9
size: many
J: TRBJ2-1
CDR3: CATPGSGPINEQFF
DNA: TGTGCCACCCCGGGGAGCGGGCCTATCAATGAGCAGTTCTTC

D: NA
V: TRBV29-1
size: many
J: TRBJ1-2
CDR3: CSVITDSYGYTF
DNA: TGCAGCGTTATAACAGACTCCTATGGCTACACCTTC

D: NA
V: TRBV27
size: many
J: TRBJ2-3
CDR3: CATKFGSSTDTQYF
DNA: TGTGCCACCAAGTTTGGTTCTAGCACGGATACGCAGTATTTT

D: NA
V: TRBV7-8
size: NA
J: TRBJ2-1
CDR3: CASSLITDGTWGNEQFF
DNA: TGTGCCAGCAGCCTCATCACGGACGGGACCTGGGGCAATGAGCAGTTCTTC

D: TRBD1
V: TRBV6-6
size: many
J: TRBJ1-3
CDR3: CASKRDRGTGDPWTGNTIYF
DNA: TGTGCCAGCAAAAGGGATCGGGGGACAGGGGACCCATGGACTGGAAACACCATATATTTT

D: NA
V: TRBV6-5
size: many
J: TRBJ1-6
CDR3: CASSYAVENSPLHF
DNA: TGTGCCAGCAGTTACGCGGTGGAGAATTCACCCCTCCACTTT

D: TRBD2
V: TRBV15
size: many
J: TRBJ2-2
CDR3: CATRSVVRGAGELFF
DNA: TGTGCCACCAGGTCGGTGGTCCGGGGGGCCGGGGAGCTGTTTTTT

D: TRBD2
V: TRBV9
size: NA
J: TRBJ2-7
CDR3: CASSVGLGSGDQYF
DNA: TGTGCCAGCAGCGTGGGACTAGGGTCGGGGGATCAGTACTTC

D: NA
V: TRBV5-1
size: many
J: TRBJ1-6
CDR3: CASSLGHSGMDNSPLHF
DNA: TGCGCCAGCAGCTTAGGACATTCGGGGATGGATAATTCACCCCTCCACTTT

D: NA
V: TRBV28
size: few
J: TRBJ1-5
CDR3: CASNSNQPKHF
DNA: TGTGCCAGTAACAGCAATCAGCCCAAGCATTTT

D: TRBD1
V: TRBV7-7
size: many
J: TRBJ2-2
CDR3: CASTPPQGAGVSGELFF
DNA: TGTGCTAGCACCCCGCCACAGGGGGCGGGTGTGTCTGGGGAGCTGTTTTTT

D: NA
V: TRBV28
size: many
J: TRBJ2-2
CDR3: CASSQGFGELFF
DNA: TGTGCCAGCAGTCAGGGATTCGGGGAGCTGTTTTTT

D: NA
V: TRBV7-6
size: many
J: TRBJ2-7
CDR3: CASSFAGGTYEQYF
DNA: TGTGCCAGCAGTTTCGCCGGGGGAACCTACGAGCAGTACTTC

D: NA
V: TRBV28
size: NA
J: TRBJ1-3
CDR3: CASRPGVWGNTIYF
DNA: TGTGCCAGCAGACCAGGGGTATGGGGAAACACCATATATTTT

D: NA
V: TRBV7-2
size: many
J: TRBJ2-1
CDR3: CASSWWAPYTNSYNEQFF
DNA: TGTGCCAGCAGCTGGTGGGCCCCCTATACCAATTCCTACAATGAGCAGTTCTTC

D: NA
V: TRBV5-1
size: NA
J: TRBJ1-2
CDR3: CASRLGFYYGYTF
DNA: TGCGCCAGCAGGCTCGGTTTCTACTATGGCTACACCTTC

D: TRBD1
V: TRBV7-9
size: many
J: TRBJ1-6
CDR3: CASSLGQGFYNSPLHF
DNA: TGTGCCAGCAGCTTGGGACAGGGATTCTATAATTCACCCCTCCACTTT

D: NA
V: TRBV6-1
size: many
J: TRBJ2-3
CDR3: CATTRTSGSYTDTQYF
DNA: TGTGCCACAACACGAACAAGCGGATCCTACACAGATACGCAGTATTTT

D: NA
V: TRBV30
size: many
J: TRBJ1-2
CDR3: CAWSTPSSRGYTF
DNA: TGTGCCTGGAGTACCCCGAGCAGTAGGGGCTACACCTTC

D: NA
V: TRBV11-2
size: many
J: TRBJ2-3
CDR3: CASSLGQFSTDTQYF
DNA: TGTGCCAGCAGCCTAGGACAGTTTAGCACAGATACGCAGTATTTT

D: TRBD2
V: TRBV12-3/TRBV12-4
size: many
J: TRBJ2-1
CDR3: CASSLPQRDPNNEQFF
DNA: TGTGCCAGCAGTTTACCCCAGCGGGATCCTAACAATGAGCAGTTCTTC

D: NA
V: TRBV15
size: many
J: TRBJ2-1
CDR3: CATSRDQYNEQFF
DNA: TGTGCCACCAGCAGGGACCAATACAATGAGCAGTTCTTC

D: NA
V: TRBV9
size: many
J: TRBJ2-1
CDR3: CASSVAGRENNEQFF
DNA: TGTGCCAGCAGCGTAGCGGGGCGCGAAAACAATGAGCAGTTCTTC

D: TRBD2
V: TRBV6-1
size: medium-sized
J: TRBJ2-3
CDR3: CASRTPAGRFPDTQYF
DNA: TGTGCCAGCAGGACCCCAGCGGGACGTTTTCCAGATACGCAGTATTTT

D: TRBD2
V: TRBV20-1
size: many
J: TRBJ2-3
CDR3: CSASGAGMGTDTQYF
DNA: TGCAGTGCCTCCGGAGCGGGAATGGGTACAGATACGCAGTATTTT

D: NA
V: TRBV27
size: many
J: TRBJ2-1
CDR3: CAAWGDSYNEQFF
DNA: TGTGCCGCCTGGGGGGACAGCTACAATGAGCAGTTCTTC

D: NA
V: TRBV5-1
size: many
J: TRBJ1-5
CDR3: CASGYRDYSNQPQHF
DNA: TGCGCCAGCGGATACAGGGATTATAGCAATCAGCCCCAGCATTTT

D: NA
V: TRBV7-2
size: medium-sized
J: TRBJ2-7
CDR3: CASSLPTTSSIFSYEQYF
DNA: TGTGCCAGCAGCTTACCTACGACCAGTTCCATTTTCTCCTACGAGCAGTACTTC

D: NA
V: TRBV11-2
size: many
J: TRBJ1-4
CDR3: CASSLYAGNEKLFF
DNA: TGTGCCAGCAGCCTGTACGCTGGAAATGAAAAACTGTTTTTT

D: TRBD2
V: TRBV20-1
size: medium-sized
J: TRBJ2-7
CDR3: CSARDLGLDSGEQYF
DNA: TGCAGTGCTAGAGATCTGGGACTAGATTCCGGCGAGCAGTACTTC

D: NA
V: TRBV28
size: many
J: TRBJ2-5
CDR3: CASSSRGAETQYF
DNA: TGTGCCAGCAGTTCCAGGGGTGCAGAGACCCAGTACTTC

D: NA
V: TRBV6-2/TRBV6-3
size: few
J: TRBJ2-5
CDR3: CASRNPGTRGETQYF
DNA: TGTGCCAGCAGAAACCCCGGGACCCGGGGGGAGACCCAGTACTTC